Sequencing of this T cell receptor beta chain was carried out in a study of shared clonotypes between healthy human individuals. The CDR3 is 15 residues long. Germline V lookup: CDR1 SGHDT, CDR2 YYEEEE. V lost 0 bases to trimming and J lost 0 bases, with 7 bases between them. This clone was recorded only once. Its antigen is as yet unknown. Study findings and constraints: Sorted-subset sequencing was shown by rarefaction to be incomplete despite large depth.

Original processing methods: Without quality scores, immunoSEQ junctional reads could not be filtered like full-length reads. The table came from immunoSEQ multiplex PCR; TCRdb's copy has only in-frame clones and leaves some out. The DNA was the basis for D and trimming; V, J and clone size are from that table. The sample holds millions of clones, 85% to 95% seen once. The donor population consisted of healthy HIV-negative adults with no recent acute infections or vaccinations. All of the donors resided in Nashville, Tennessee, and each was a Caucasian adult. The sequence came from a man in his late teens or twenties in good health. The source material was naive CD4+ T cells sorted from blood. Subset given: CD45RA+ positively selected. This sequence joins TRBV5-6 and TRBJ1-5; D ambiguous. Here the CDR3 DNA reads TGTGCCAGCAGCTTGGCGGGCAGTAGCAATCAGCCCCAGCATTTT. Residues: CASSLAGSSNQPQHF. The variable domain in full, with the rest retrieved from reference TRBV5-6 and TRBJ1-5, is DAGVTQSPTHLIKTRGQQVTLRCSPKSGHDTVSWYQQALGQGPQFIFQYYEEEERQRGNFPDRFSGHQFPNYSSELNVNALLLGDSALYLCASSLAGSSNQPQHFGDGTRLSIL.